These 26 T cell receptor beta chains were sequenced from one sample in a study of post-analysis software for immune sequencing data (dated by TCRdb to the mid-2010s). What these receptors recognize is not known. The library was obtained by PCR. Sequencer: Illumina HiSeq 2500. Unique molecular identifiers were incorporated into TCR beta cDNA libraries to reduce PCR and sequencing biases. Starting from the raw public reads, TCRdb applied fastp trimming at Q25, assembled clones with MiXCR and retained in-frame beta chains. Identical CDR3 protein sequences are pooled into one entry, listed with their most common genes and DNA. Within this sample are roughly 650,000 distinct CDR3 sequences, with approximately 59% of them counted one time only. Approximately 10% of the sample comes from the top ten. What the authors observed across the whole study: Patients showed significantly higher frequencies than controls for about 5 TRBV segments, among them TRBV5-6, TRBV5-1 and TRBV20-1.

The sample consisted of blood. These receptors originate from a girl aged 2 to 10 with multiple sclerosis.

The gene calls are TRBV3-1 and TRBJ2-4, with TRBD1 as a possible D gene (6 bases). CDR1 is LGHDT, CDR2 YNNKEL, per germline (reference sequence). Trimming removed 1 base from V and 0 bases from J, with 16 bases in between. This CDR3 region has 18 residues. The CDR3 DNA reads TGTGCCAGCAGCCAAGCTATAGGGACATTACTAGCCAAAAACATTCAGTACTTC. Amino acid sequence: CASSQAIGTLLAKNIQYF. The variable domain in full, completed from reference TRBV3-1 and TRBJ2-4, reads DTAVSQTPKYLVTQMGNDKSIKCEQNLGHDTMYWYKQDSKKFLKIMFSYNNKELIINETVPNRFSPKSPDKAHLNLHINSLELGDSAVYFCASSQAIGTLLAKNIQYFGAGTRLSVL.

This clonotype was observed once. This chain joins TRBV27 and TRBJ2-1, with D possibly being TRBD2 (6 bases). Trimming removed 0 bases from V and 14 bases from J, with 14 bases in between. Per the germline V gene, CDR1 is MNHEY and CDR2 is SMNVEV (reference sequence). CDR3 length: 13 residues. The CDR3: CASSLSRGASEFF. The CDR3, as DNA: TGTGCCAGCAGTTTATCGCGGGGCGCCTCGGAGTTCTTC.

This clonotype was detected many times. At one end, the junction sequence differs from germline, possibly due to a read error. J is TRBJ2-3 and V is TRBV7-2, with D possibly TRBD2 on 5 matching bases. Germline values: CDR1 SGHTA, CDR2 FQGNSA. The CDR3 length is 14 residues. CDR3 sequence (DNA): TGCGCCAGCAGCTTGGGTCTAGCTGCAGATACGCAGTATTTT. Its translation is CASSLGLAADTQYF.

This clonotype was counted a few times. V is TRBV7-3 and J is TRBJ2-3; TRBD1 agrees at 8 bases. V lost 4 bases and J lost 2; bases outside the gene matches: 5. From germline, CDR1 is SGHTA and CDR2 FQGTGA. The CDR3 consists of 15 residues. The CDR3 sequence is CASSSQTGVTDTQYF. The CDR3, as DNA: TGTGCCAGCAGCTCCCAGACAGGGGTCACAGATACGCAGTATTTT.

This sequence joins TRBV7-9 and TRBJ2-1; a weak D match, TRBD1 (5 bases). V lost 6 bases, J lost 12 bases, and 12 bases lay in between. CDR1 is SEHNR and CDR2 is FQNEAQ in the germline V gene (reference sequence). The CDR3 length is 11 residues. DNA for the CDR3: TGTGCCAGCAGATCCGAACAGGTGCAGTTCTTC. Translating it yields CASRSEQVQFF. Full variable domain (rest looked up from reference TRBV7-9 and TRBJ2-1): DTGVSQNPRHKITKRGQNVTFRCDPISEHNRLYWYRQTLGQGPEFLTYFQNEAQLEKSRLLSDRFSAERPKGSFSTLEIQRTEQGDSAMYLCASRSEQVQFFGPGTRLTVL.

The chain combines TRBV20-1 with TRBJ1-5; 7 nucleotides agree with TRBD1. The CDR3 spans 17 residues. With 0 bases clipped from V and 0 bases from J, the junction kept 8 bases outside the gene matches. Germline CDR1 and CDR2: DFQATT and SNEGSKA (reference sequence). CDR3 nucleotides: TGCAGTGCTAGAGATCGCAGGGGGGGACGTAGCAATCAGCCCCAGCATTTT. It encodes CSARDRRGGRSNQPQHF.

The chain uses TRBV7-6 and TRBJ2-7; D is ambiguous. The V end was cut by 5 bases, the J end by 6 bases, with 14 bases between. CDR3 length: 13 residues. Per the germline V gene, CDR1 is SGHVS and CDR2 is FNYEAQ. The CDR3: CASSGFFKGEQYF. For the CDR3, the DNA is TGTGCCAGCAGCGGGTTCTTCAAGGGCGAGCAGTACTTC.

The rearrangement links TRBV12-3 or TRBV12-4 to TRBJ2-7; 7 bases line up with TRBD1. With 5 bases clipped from V and 1 base from J, the junction kept 11 bases outside the gene matches. CDR3 length equals 16 residues. DNA of the CDR3: TGTGCCAGCAGTATGGGGGACAGAGCTCTATCCTACGAGCAGTACTTC. Translating it yields CASSMGDRALSYEQYF.

In DNA, the CDR3 is TGTGCCAGCAGTTTACCGGGGGTCCAGCCCCAGCATTTT. This sequence encodes CASSLPGVQPQHF. The chain uses TRBV12-3 or TRBV12-4 and TRBJ1-5, with a possible D match to TRBD1 (5 bases). The germline V and J ends were trimmed by 2 bases and 7 bases, with 9 bases remaining between them. CDR3 size: 13 residues.

The chain recombines TRBV29-1 with TRBJ1-1, with D hard to call. From germline, CDR1 is SQVTM and CDR2 ANQGSEA. Trimming took off 4 bases at V and 5 bases at J, with 11 bases between the two ends. This CDR3 comprises 12 residues. The CDR3 DNA sequence: TGCAGCGTTGTAGGGATGGGGACTGAAGCTTTCTTT. Residues: CSVVGMGTEAFF.

The chain has TRBV4-1 and TRBJ2-1; 14 bases are shared with TRBD2. The CDR3 contains 16 residues. Germline CDR1 and CDR2: MGHRA and YSYEKL. Trimming took 1 base from V and 8 from J; bases not matched to a gene: 4. CDR3 sequence reads: CASSQGLAGGGDEQFF. DNA for the CDR3: TGCGCCAGCAGCCAAGGACTAGCGGGAGGGGGGGATGAGCAGTTCTTC.

This clonotype was observed a few times. The chain links TRBV7-2 to TRBJ2-2, with D hard to call. This CDR3 region has 12 residues. The V end lost 3 bases, the J end lost 9 bases, and 8 bases lay between the germline ends. Germline assignment: CDR1 SGHTA and CDR2 FQGNSA. CDR3 loop: CASSFRTRELFF. The CDR3 region has the DNA TGTGCCAGCAGCTTTCGCACGAGGGAGCTGTTTTTT.

There are a few counts of this clonotype. The V gene is TRBV15, the J gene TRBJ1-2; 9 positions match TRBD1. The CDR3 sequence is 15 residues long. The V and J ends lost 0 bases and 4 bases, in that order; junction bases with no gene match: 3. The germline CDR1 and CDR2 sequences are LNHNV and YYDKDF (reference sequence). The CDR3 loop is CATSREQGAPYGYTF. CDR3 sequence (DNA): TGTGCCACCAGCAGAGAACAGGGGGCTCCCTATGGCTACACCTTC.

The rearrangement uses TRBV6-2 or TRBV6-3 and TRBJ1-1; a possible D gene is TRBD1 (6 bases). The CDR3 has 16 amino acids. V was clipped by 5 bases and J by 0 bases, with 16 bases between them. Germline V gene sequence: CDR1 MNHEY, CDR2 SVGEGT. CDR3 residues: CASSAGTPYMNTEAFF. The CDR3 nucleotides are TGTGCCAGCAGTGCTGGGACACCTTACATGAACACTGAAGCTTTCTTT.

This clonotype was picked up one time. The chain recombines TRBV10-2 with TRBJ2-7, with TRBD1 identical over 7 bases. Germline lookup yields CDR1 WSHSY and CDR2 SAAADI. This CDR3 has 13 amino acids. V lost 0 bases, J lost 6 bases, and 2 bases stayed unmatched. The CDR3 DNA follows: TGCGCCAGCAGTGAGTCGACAGGGACCGAGCAGTACTTC. Amino acid sequence: CASSESTGTEQYF.

This sequence joins TRBV5-1 and TRBJ2-3, with 10 bases fitting TRBD1. The V and J ends lost 4 bases and 5 bases, in that order; junction bases with no gene match: 7. Germline assignment: CDR1 SGHRS and CDR2 YFSETQ. CDR3 length: 15 residues. Here the CDR3 DNA reads TGCGCCAGCAGCCGTGGACAGGGGGTGGTAGATACGCAGTATTTT. This codes for CASSRGQGVVDTQYF.

The chain combines TRBV5-5 with TRBJ2-6, with no clear D. The CDR3 sequence is 17 residues long. Germline assignment: CDR1 SGHKS and CDR2 YYEKEE (reference sequence). Trimming removed 2 bases at V and 2 bases at J, with 14 bases between. CDR3 bases: TGTGCCAGCAGCTTTATAGGCGTAGTAACTGGGGCCAACGTCCTGACTTTC. Its protein product is CASSFIGVVTGANVLTF.

The chain joins TRBV28 to TRBJ2-5; 11 bases match TRBD2. J lost 7 bases, V lost 4 bases, and 11 bases had no gene match. The CDR3 sequence is 16 residues long. Germline loops: CDR1 MDHEN, CDR2 SYDVKM. The CDR3 coding sequence is TGTGCCAGCAGTTCGGATCCTAGCGGGAGGATGGGGACCCAGTACTTC. This sequence encodes CASSSDPSGRMGTQYF.

The chain is built from TRBV5-6 and TRBJ2-1, with TRBD1 as a possible D gene (5 bases). This CDR3 is built from 12 residues. The V end was cut by 2 bases, the J end by 10 bases, with 10 bases between. Germline loops: CDR1 SGHDT, CDR2 YYEEEE. CDR3 residues: CASSFIRAEQFF. DNA for the CDR3: TGTGCCAGCAGCTTCATCAGGGCCGAGCAGTTCTTC.

CDR3 protein: CASSFGQVDNEQFF. DNA for the CDR3: TGTGCCAGCAGCTTCGGACAGGTGGACAATGAGCAGTTCTTC. V is TRBV7-8 and J is TRBJ2-1; 7 bases align to TRBD1. J lost 5 bases, V lost 3 bases, and 4 bases had no gene match. Germline CDR1 SGHVS, CDR2 FQNEAQ. CDR3 length: 14 residues.

The gene calls are TRBV4-3 and TRBJ1-6; D gene unclear. There are 13 residues in the CDR3. Trimming removed 0 bases from V and 10 bases from J, with 7 bases in between. Germline values: CDR1 LGHNA, CDR2 YSLEER. CDR3 region: CASSQDLGSPLHF. DNA of the CDR3: TGCGCCAGCAGCCAAGATCTCGGGTCACCCCTCCACTTT.

The chain joins TRBV24-1 to TRBJ2-5; D is possibly TRBD1 (6 bases). CDR3 length: 13 amino acids. Germline-derived CDR1 and CDR2 are KGHDR and SFDVKD. V was trimmed by 9 bases and J by 2 bases, leaving 12 bases between them. CDR3 sequence: CATATGPQETQYF. In DNA, the CDR3 is TGTGCCACCGCGACAGGCCCTCAAGAGACCCAGTACTTC.

The chain links TRBV9 to TRBJ2-7; D gene ambiguous. The CDR3 has 11 residues. The germline gives CDR1 SGDLS, CDR2 YYNGEE. Trimming removed 4 bases from V and 7 bases from J, with 9 bases in between. CDR3 in DNA: TGTGCCAGCAGCTCGTATAATGAGCAGTACTTC. Its translation is CASSSYNEQYF.

This clonotype was counted a few times. This chain connects TRBV20-1 to TRBJ2-1, with a possible D match to TRBD2 (5 bases). Trimming pared 1 base from V and 6 bases from J, leaving 7 bases between. The CDR3 is 12 residues long. Looked up from germline, CDR1 is DFQATT and CDR2 is SNEGSKA (reference sequence). The CDR3 protein is CSARAGVNEQFF. In nucleotides, the CDR3 is TGCAGTGCTAGAGCCGGGGTCAATGAGCAGTTCTTC.

The genes are TRBV20-1 and TRBJ2-6; TRBD1 is a possible D gene (6 bases). The germline V gene has CDR1 DFQATT and CDR2 SNEGSKA (reference sequence). V lost 5 bases, J lost 3 bases, and 14 bases lay in between. There are 15 residues in the CDR3. The CDR3 spells CSAGTGPSGANVLTF. The CDR3 coding sequence is TGCAGTGCTGGAACAGGGCCCAGTGGGGCCAACGTCCTGACTTTC.

V gene TRBV20-1 combines with J gene TRBJ2-3, with D possibly called TRBD1 or TRBD2 (5 bases each). The CDR3 has 15 amino acids. V lost 6 bases to trimming and J lost 5 bases, with 21 bases between them. Germline V gives CDR1 DFQATT, CDR2 SNEGSKA (reference sequence). The CDR3 here is CSASRQNTGVDTQYF. CDR3 sequence (DNA): TGCAGTGCATCAAGACAGAACACCGGGGTAGATACGCAGTATTTT.